Sequencing of this T cell receptor (beta chain) was carried out in a study of blood T cell repertoires in COVID-19. Overall study: The samples span acute and convalescent COVID-19 from the United States, Italy and Spain. T cells, B-cell-depleted T cells, or PBMCs supplied cDNA or gDNA.

Per germline, CDR1 SGHRS and CDR2 YFSETQ. V dropped 0 bases and J dropped 11; count of bases not matched to a gene: 7. The CDR3 spans 14 residues. As processed by the authors: Amplified reference gene primers provided the basis for estimating nucleated cell counts. Sequencing used immunoSEQ multiplex PCR; TCRdb keeps in-frame clones, though not all of them. That table furnishes V, J and clone size, whereas the DNA furnished D and trimming. The data contain about 110,000 clones, roughly 84% of them singletons. The clonotype comes from a man between 35 and 55 years old with acute or convalescent COVID-19. Sequencing used peripheral blood. The V call is TRBV5-1, the J call TRBJ1-1; 10 bases fit TRBD1. CDR3 sequence: CASSLVPGTGVAFF. The CDR3, as DNA: TGCGCCAGCAGCTTGGTTCCGGGGACAGGGGTCGCTTTCTTT.